The rows below give T cell receptor beta chains drawn from one sample of a study of cytomegalovirus exposure and HLA in healthy donors. TCRdb's copy holds only in-frame clones and misses some; the assay was immunoSEQ multiplex PCR. The sample has some 100,000 clones, 79% seen once. The sequenced sample consisted of PBMCs. All receptors come from a male donor in good health and CMV-seropositive. CDR3s include the opening cysteine and the closing phenylalanine or tryptophan. The order of the fields is clone size, D gene, J gene, V gene, CDR3 DNA, CDR3 protein. A D gene is named only where the DNA matches it firmly. Some rows have no size entry. The others give once, few or many, or a class for an expanded clone.

abundance: few
d_gene: NA
j_gene: TRBJ2-7
v_gene: TRBV5-6
CDR3nt: TGTGCCAGCAGCTTTCCCCCGGGGGAGTACGAGCAGTACTTC
CDR3aa: CASSFPPGEYEQYF

abundance: NA
d_gene: TRBD1
j_gene: TRBJ1-5
v_gene: TRBV4-2
CDR3nt: TGTGCCAGCAGCCAACCAAAACTGACAGGGAAAAGCAATCAGCCCCAGCATTTT
CDR3aa: CASSQPKLTGKSNQPQHF

abundance: NA
d_gene: NA
j_gene: TRBJ1-2
v_gene: TRBV5-4
CDR3nt: TGTGCCAGCAGCTTGGCAGGCAACTATGGCTACACCTTC
CDR3aa: CASSLAGNYGYTF

abundance: NA
d_gene: TRBD1
j_gene: TRBJ1-3
v_gene: TRBV9
CDR3nt: TGTGCCAGCAGCGTCGAGGGACAGTCTGGAAACACCATATATTTT
CDR3aa: CASSVEGQSGNTIYF

abundance: NA
d_gene: NA
j_gene: TRBJ1-6
v_gene: TRBV4-1
CDR3nt: TGCGCCAGCAGCCAAGATCCGGGACTTAGGATTTCACCCCTCCACTTT
CDR3aa: CASSQDPGLRISPLHF

abundance: NA
d_gene: TRBD2
j_gene: TRBJ2-3
v_gene: TRBV6-5
CDR3nt: TGTGCCAGCAGCACCCGAGCGGGGGTTCAAGATACGCAGTATTTT
CDR3aa: CASSTRAGVQDTQYF

abundance: NA
d_gene: NA
j_gene: TRBJ2-7
v_gene: TRBV6-5
CDR3nt: TGTGCCTCCCCAGGGCAGGCCCCCTCCTACGAGCAGTACTTC
CDR3aa: CASPGQAPSYEQYF

abundance: NA
d_gene: TRBD1
j_gene: TRBJ1-2
v_gene: TRBV14
CDR3nt: TGTGCCAGCAGCCAAGGTGCGGCAGGGGGACACACCTTC
CDR3aa: CASSQGAAGGHTF

abundance: NA
d_gene: NA
j_gene: TRBJ2-7
v_gene: TRBV6-6
CDR3nt: TGTGCCAGCAGTTCCGGTTTTGTCTACGAGCAGTACTTC
CDR3aa: CASSSGFVYEQYF

abundance: NA
d_gene: NA
j_gene: TRBJ1-3
v_gene: TRBV19
CDR3nt: TGTGCCAGTAACCTCCCCGGGACAGGAAACACCATATATTTT
CDR3aa: CASNLPGTGNTIYF

abundance: NA
d_gene: TRBD1
j_gene: TRBJ1-5
v_gene: TRBV19
CDR3nt: TGTGCCAGTAGTTTTGACAGGGGGCTACATCAGCCCCAGCATTTT
CDR3aa: CASSFDRGLHQPQHF

abundance: NA
d_gene: TRBD2
j_gene: TRBJ2-3
v_gene: TRBV15
CDR3nt: TGTGCCACCAGCAGAGTCCGAGCGGGGGGGTTAGATACGCAGTATTTT
CDR3aa: CATSRVRAGGLDTQYF

abundance: NA
d_gene: NA
j_gene: TRBJ1-1
v_gene: TRBV25-1
CDR3nt: TGTGCCAGCAGTGTAACAGGGTCAACTGAAGCTTTCTTT
CDR3aa: CASSVTGSTEAFF

abundance: NA
d_gene: NA
j_gene: TRBJ1-5
v_gene: TRBV5-6
CDR3nt: TGTGCCAGCAGCTTCTTGCGGGGCCGGCACAGCAATCAGCCCCAGCATTTT
CDR3aa: CASSFLRGRHSNQPQHF

abundance: NA
d_gene: TRBD1
j_gene: TRBJ2-1
v_gene: TRBV5-4
CDR3nt: TGTGCCAGCAGCTTAACAGGGGGGAATGAGCAGTTCTTC
CDR3aa: CASSLTGGNEQFF

abundance: NA
d_gene: NA
j_gene: TRBJ1-5
v_gene: TRBV6-1
CDR3nt: TGTGCCAGCAGTGAAGCGCCGGGGGGCGGACAGCCCCAGCATTTT
CDR3aa: CASSEAPGGGQPQHF

abundance: NA
d_gene: NA
j_gene: TRBJ1-4
v_gene: TRBV4-1
CDR3nt: TGCGCCAGCAGCCCCGTCCTTAATGAAAAACTGTTTTTT
CDR3aa: CASSPVLNEKLFF

abundance: NA
d_gene: NA
j_gene: TRBJ1-5
v_gene: TRBV6-1
CDR3nt: TGTGCCAGCAGGGTAACAGAAAATCAGCCCCAGCATTTT
CDR3aa: CASRVTENQPQHF

abundance: NA
d_gene: TRBD1
j_gene: TRBJ1-2
v_gene: TRBV5-6
CDR3nt: TGTGCCAGCAGCTGGGGAGACAGGGAACGGGATGGCTACACCTTC
CDR3aa: CASSWGDRERDGYTF

abundance: NA
d_gene: TRBD1
j_gene: TRBJ1-1
v_gene: TRBV2
CDR3nt: TGTGCCAGCTTCTCGGACAGGGTGAACACTGAAGCTTTCTTT
CDR3aa: CASFSDRVNTEAFF

abundance: NA
d_gene: NA
j_gene: TRBJ1-2
v_gene: TRBV6-5
CDR3nt: TGTGCCAGCAGTTTTCAGGGTATTGCTAACTATGGCTACACCTTC
CDR3aa: CASSFQGIANYGYTF

abundance: NA
d_gene: NA
j_gene: TRBJ1-6
v_gene: TRBV4-1
CDR3nt: TGCGCCAGCAGCCAGGAAGGCGCAGGGCCTAATTCACCCCTCCACTTT
CDR3aa: CASSQEGAGPNSPLHF

abundance: NA
d_gene: TRBD2
j_gene: TRBJ2-5
v_gene: TRBV9
CDR3nt: TGTGCCAGCAGCGTAGGGCGGGGGCAAGAGACCCAGTACTTC
CDR3aa: CASSVGRGQETQYF

abundance: NA
d_gene: TRBD2
j_gene: TRBJ2-3
v_gene: TRBV5-1
CDR3nt: TGCGCCAGCAGCCTGTATTCTAGCGGGGGAAAGCACGGCGATACGCAGTATTTT
CDR3aa: CASSLYSSGGKHGDTQYF

abundance: few
d_gene: NA
j_gene: TRBJ1-3
v_gene: TRBV6-6
CDR3nt: TGTGCCAGCAGGGGGCGGACGGCTGGAAACACCATATATTTT
CDR3aa: CASRGRTAGNTIYF

abundance: few
d_gene: TRBD1
j_gene: TRBJ1-4
v_gene: TRBV19
CDR3nt: TGTGCCAGTAGTATAGGGGACAGGGTTAATGAAAAACTGTTTTTT
CDR3aa: CASSIGDRVNEKLFF

abundance: NA
d_gene: NA
j_gene: TRBJ1-2
v_gene: TRBV4-3
CDR3nt: TGCGCCAGCAGCCAGGCCACAGGGCACTATGGCTACACCTTC
CDR3aa: CASSQATGHYGYTF

abundance: NA
d_gene: NA
j_gene: TRBJ1-4
v_gene: TRBV4-1
CDR3nt: TGCGCCAGCAGCCAAGAGTATCGCCCGGTTCTGGATGAAAAACTGTTTTTT
CDR3aa: CASSQEYRPVLDEKLFF

abundance: NA
d_gene: TRBD2
j_gene: TRBJ2-7
v_gene: TRBV18
CDR3nt: TGTGCCAGCTCACCAGGGGCCTACGGGACTAGTGTCTACGAGCAGTACTTC
CDR3aa: CASSPGAYGTSVYEQYF

abundance: NA
d_gene: NA
j_gene: TRBJ1-1
v_gene: TRBV5-4
CDR3nt: TGTGCCAGCAGCCGGGGGACTGCAGCCGAAGCTTTCTTT
CDR3aa: CASSRGTAAEAFF

abundance: NA
d_gene: NA
j_gene: TRBJ2-2
v_gene: TRBV5-4
CDR3nt: TGTGCCAGCAGCTTGACGGGGGAAACCGGGGAGCTGTTTTTT
CDR3aa: CASSLTGETGELFF

abundance: few
d_gene: NA
j_gene: TRBJ1-1
v_gene: TRBV5-6
CDR3nt: TGTGCCAGCAGCCTGGCGGGAGAAGCTTTCTTT
CDR3aa: CASSLAGEAFF

abundance: NA
d_gene: NA
j_gene: TRBJ1-2
v_gene: TRBV5-6
CDR3nt: TGTGCCAGCAGCTTGCTCGGCGGGGGCTACACCTTC
CDR3aa: CASSLLGGGYTF

abundance: NA
d_gene: TRBD1
j_gene: TRBJ1-2
v_gene: TRBV7-2
CDR3nt: TGTGCCAGCAGCCCGGACAGGGGGCGGGTCGGCTACACCTTC
CDR3aa: CASSPDRGRVGYTF

abundance: NA
d_gene: TRBD1
j_gene: TRBJ1-1
v_gene: TRBV7-9
CDR3nt: TGTGCCAGCAGCTTATCTAGCTCAGGGGGCGTTTTCTTT
CDR3aa: CASSLSSSGGVFF

abundance: NA
d_gene: TRBD1
j_gene: TRBJ1-1
v_gene: TRBV5-1
CDR3nt: TGCGCCAGCAGCCTTCGGGGACAGGGGATGAACACTGAAGCTTTCTTT
CDR3aa: CASSLRGQGMNTEAFF

abundance: NA
d_gene: TRBD1
j_gene: TRBJ1-6
v_gene: TRBV2
CDR3nt: TGTGCCAGCAGCGACAGGGTCTCCTCACCCCTCCACTTT
CDR3aa: CASSDRVSSPLHF

abundance: few
d_gene: TRBD1
j_gene: TRBJ2-1
v_gene: TRBV6-5
CDR3nt: TGTGCCAGCAGTAGGGGACAGGGCTACAATGAGCAGTTCTTC
CDR3aa: CASSRGQGYNEQFF

abundance: few
d_gene: NA
j_gene: TRBJ1-1
v_gene: TRBV5-4
CDR3nt: TGTGCCAGCAGCCCCGGGGACACTGAAGCTTTCTTT
CDR3aa: CASSPGDTEAFF

abundance: NA
d_gene: TRBD1
j_gene: TRBJ1-4
v_gene: TRBV5-1
CDR3nt: TGCGCCAGCAGGTCCGGGACAGGGCCTGAAAAACTGTTTTTT
CDR3aa: CASRSGTGPEKLFF

abundance: NA
d_gene: NA
j_gene: TRBJ1-2
v_gene: TRBV5-1
CDR3nt: TGCGCCAGCAGCTTGGGCTCGGAGGGCCAATACACCTTC
CDR3aa: CASSLGSEGQYTF

abundance: NA
d_gene: TRBD1
j_gene: TRBJ2-2
v_gene: TRBV27
CDR3nt: TGTGCCAGCAGTTTGGGACAGGGGGGCACCGGGGAGCTGTTTTTT
CDR3aa: CASSLGQGGTGELFF

abundance: NA
d_gene: NA
j_gene: TRBJ1-5
v_gene: TRBV4-1
CDR3nt: TGCGCCAGCAGCCAAGATGGCCAGAATCAGCCCCAGCATTTT
CDR3aa: CASSQDGQNQPQHF

abundance: NA
d_gene: NA
j_gene: TRBJ2-7
v_gene: TRBV27
CDR3nt: TGTGCCAGCAGTTGGGGAGGGCAGGGGCGATACGAGCAGTACTTC
CDR3aa: CASSWGGQGRYEQYF

abundance: few
d_gene: TRBD1
j_gene: TRBJ1-2
v_gene: TRBV6-5
CDR3nt: TGTGCCAGCAGATCAGGGGGGACAGGGGGCGATGGCTACACCTTC
CDR3aa: CASRSGGTGGDGYTF

abundance: NA
d_gene: NA
j_gene: TRBJ1-2
v_gene: TRBV30
CDR3nt: TGTGCCTGGAGGGGGCACGGCTACACCTTC
CDR3aa: CAWRGHGYTF

abundance: few
d_gene: NA
j_gene: TRBJ1-4
v_gene: TRBV6-5
CDR3nt: TGTGCCAGCAGCCTCAACGGCCTTACAAGAGGACTGTTTTTT
CDR3aa: CASSLNGLTRGLFF

abundance: few
d_gene: TRBD1
j_gene: TRBJ1-1
v_gene: TRBV30
CDR3nt: TGTGCCTGGGGGACAGGGTCCACTGAAGCTTTCTTT
CDR3aa: CAWGTGSTEAFF

abundance: NA
d_gene: NA
j_gene: TRBJ2-3
v_gene: TRBV4-3
CDR3nt: TGCGCCAGCAGCCAAGAAGTAGCTAGTGGGACAGATACGCAGTATTTT
CDR3aa: CASSQEVASGTDTQYF

abundance: NA
d_gene: NA
j_gene: TRBJ1-1
v_gene: TRBV6-1
CDR3nt: TGTGCCAGCAGTGAACTGGGGGGGCGTCTGAACACTGAAGCTTTCTTT
CDR3aa: CASSELGGRLNTEAFF

abundance: NA
d_gene: NA
j_gene: TRBJ2-1
v_gene: TRBV27
CDR3nt: TGTGCCAGCAGTCCCTTCGATCTCAGCTACAATGAGCAGTTCTTC
CDR3aa: CASSPFDLSYNEQFF